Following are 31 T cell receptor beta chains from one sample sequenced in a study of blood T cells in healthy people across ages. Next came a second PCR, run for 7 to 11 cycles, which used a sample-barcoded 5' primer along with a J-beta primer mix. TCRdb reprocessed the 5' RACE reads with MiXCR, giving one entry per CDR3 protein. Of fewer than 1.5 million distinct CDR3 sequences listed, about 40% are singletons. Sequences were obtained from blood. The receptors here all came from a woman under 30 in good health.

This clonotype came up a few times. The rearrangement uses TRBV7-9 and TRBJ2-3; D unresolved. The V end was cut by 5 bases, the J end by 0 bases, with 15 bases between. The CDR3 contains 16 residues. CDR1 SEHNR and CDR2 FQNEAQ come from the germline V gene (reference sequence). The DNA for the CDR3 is TGTGCCAGCAGCCCGCCGCTTGGACCTAGCACAGATACGCAGTATTTT. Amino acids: CASSPPLGPSTDTQYF.

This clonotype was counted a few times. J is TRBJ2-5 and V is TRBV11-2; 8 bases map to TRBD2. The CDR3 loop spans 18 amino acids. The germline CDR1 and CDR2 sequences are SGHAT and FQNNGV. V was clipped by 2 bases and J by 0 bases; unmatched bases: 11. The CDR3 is CASSLFPRGGGHQETQYF. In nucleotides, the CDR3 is TGTGCCAGCAGCTTATTCCCCCGGGGGGGGGGACACCAAGAGACCCAGTACTTC.

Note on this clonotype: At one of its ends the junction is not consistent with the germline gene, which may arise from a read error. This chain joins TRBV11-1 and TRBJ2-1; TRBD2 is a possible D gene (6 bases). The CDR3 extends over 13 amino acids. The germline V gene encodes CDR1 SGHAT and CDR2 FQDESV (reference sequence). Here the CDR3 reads CASSRMGGSEQFF. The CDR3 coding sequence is TGTGCTAGCAGCCGCATGGGAGGCAGTGAGCAGTTCTTC.

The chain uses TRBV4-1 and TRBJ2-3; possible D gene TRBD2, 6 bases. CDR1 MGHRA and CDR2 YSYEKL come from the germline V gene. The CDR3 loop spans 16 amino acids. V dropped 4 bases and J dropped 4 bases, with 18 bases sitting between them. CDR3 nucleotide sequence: TGCGCCAGCAGCCCGTTAGGGAGGCCGGGGGCAGATACGCAGTATTTT. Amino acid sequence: CASSPLGRPGADTQYF.

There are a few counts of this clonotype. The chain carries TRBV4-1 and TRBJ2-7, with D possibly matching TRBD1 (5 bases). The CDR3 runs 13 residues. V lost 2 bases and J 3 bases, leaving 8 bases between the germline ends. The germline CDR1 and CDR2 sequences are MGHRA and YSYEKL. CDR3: CASSQQGIYEQYF. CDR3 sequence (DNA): TGCGCCAGCAGCCAACAGGGCATCTACGAGCAGTACTTC.

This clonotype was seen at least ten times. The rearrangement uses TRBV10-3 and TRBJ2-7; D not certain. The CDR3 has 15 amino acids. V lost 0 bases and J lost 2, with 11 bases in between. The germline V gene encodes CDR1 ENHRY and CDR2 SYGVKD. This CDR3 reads CAISESVAETYEQYF. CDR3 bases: TGTGCCATCAGTGAGTCGGTTGCGGAGACCTACGAGCAGTACTTC.

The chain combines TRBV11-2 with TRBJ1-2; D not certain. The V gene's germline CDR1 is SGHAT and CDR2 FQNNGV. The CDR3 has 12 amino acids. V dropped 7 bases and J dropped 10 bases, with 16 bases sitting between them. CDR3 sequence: CASTREGKAYTF. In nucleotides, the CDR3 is TGTGCCAGCACCCGGGAGGGTAAAGCCTACACCTTC.

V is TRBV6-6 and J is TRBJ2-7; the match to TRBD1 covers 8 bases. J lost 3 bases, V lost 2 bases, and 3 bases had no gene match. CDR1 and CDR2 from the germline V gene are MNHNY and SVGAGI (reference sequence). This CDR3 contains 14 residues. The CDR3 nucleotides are TGTGCCAGCAGTTACGTTGACAGGGGCTACGAGCAGTACTTC. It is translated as CASSYVDRGYEQYF.

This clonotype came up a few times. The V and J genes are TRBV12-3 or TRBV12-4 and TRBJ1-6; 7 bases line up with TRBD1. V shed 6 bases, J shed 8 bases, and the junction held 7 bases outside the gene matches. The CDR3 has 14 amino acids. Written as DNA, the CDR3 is TGTGCCAGCAGCGAGCGGCAGGGGGATTCACCCCTCCACTTT. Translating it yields CASSERQGDSPLHF.

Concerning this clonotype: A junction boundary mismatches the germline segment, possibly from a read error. The DNA of the CDR3 is TGCGCCAGCAGCCAAGATCAAGACAAAGCTAACTATAGCTACACCTTC. Translation: CASSQDQDKANYSYTF. The chain joins TRBV4-1 to TRBJ1-2; D not resolved. The CDR3 is made up of 16 amino acids. Germline V lookup: CDR1 MGHRA, CDR2 YSYEKL.

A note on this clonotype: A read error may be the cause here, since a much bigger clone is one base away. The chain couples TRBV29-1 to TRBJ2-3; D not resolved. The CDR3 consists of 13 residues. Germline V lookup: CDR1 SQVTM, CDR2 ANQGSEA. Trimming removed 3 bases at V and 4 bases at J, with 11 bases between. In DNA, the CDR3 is TGCAGCGTTGATCCCCACAGCCCAGATACGCAGTATTTT. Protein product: CSVDPHSPDTQYF.

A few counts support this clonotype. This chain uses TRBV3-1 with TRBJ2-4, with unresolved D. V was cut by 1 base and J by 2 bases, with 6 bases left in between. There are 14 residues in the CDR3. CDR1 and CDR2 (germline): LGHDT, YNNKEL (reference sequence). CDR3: CASSQGPPKNIQYF. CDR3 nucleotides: TGTGCCAGCAGCCAAGGGCCCCCCAAAAACATTCAGTACTTC.

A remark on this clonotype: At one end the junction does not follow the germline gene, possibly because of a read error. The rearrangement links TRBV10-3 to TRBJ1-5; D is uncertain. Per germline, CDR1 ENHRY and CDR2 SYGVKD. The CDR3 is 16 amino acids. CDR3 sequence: CATSEETPLGNQPQHF. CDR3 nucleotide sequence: TGTGCCACCAGTGAAGAAACACCTTTAGGCAATCAGCCCCAGCATTTT.

The CDR3 sequence: CASSPRQAYNEQYF. The CDR3 DNA is TGTGCCAGCAGTCCCCGACAAGCTTACAATGAGCAGTACTTC. J is TRBJ2-7 and V is TRBV25-1; D gene unclear. The CDR3 is 14 residues long. Trimming took off 5 bases at V and 7 bases at J, with 18 bases between the two ends. From germline, CDR1 is MGHDK and CDR2 SYGVNS.

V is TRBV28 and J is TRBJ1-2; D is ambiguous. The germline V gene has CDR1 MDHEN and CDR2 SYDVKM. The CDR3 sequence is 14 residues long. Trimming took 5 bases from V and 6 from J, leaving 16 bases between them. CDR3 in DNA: TGTGCCAGCAGTGTAATAAGGTCAGATGATGGCTACACCTTC. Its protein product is CASSVIRSDDGYTF.

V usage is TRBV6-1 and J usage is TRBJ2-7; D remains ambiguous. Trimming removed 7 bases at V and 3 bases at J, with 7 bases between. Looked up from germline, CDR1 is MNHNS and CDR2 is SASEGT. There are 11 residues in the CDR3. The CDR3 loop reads CASNQFYEQYF. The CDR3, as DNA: TGTGCCAGCAACCAATTCTACGAGCAGTACTTC.

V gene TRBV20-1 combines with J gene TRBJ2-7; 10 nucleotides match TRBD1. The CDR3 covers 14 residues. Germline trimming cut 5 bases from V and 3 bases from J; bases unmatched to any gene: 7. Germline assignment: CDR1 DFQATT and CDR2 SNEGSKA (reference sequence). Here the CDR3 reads CSAGRQGAVYEQYF. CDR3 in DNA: TGCAGTGCTGGGAGACAGGGGGCAGTCTACGAGCAGTACTTC.

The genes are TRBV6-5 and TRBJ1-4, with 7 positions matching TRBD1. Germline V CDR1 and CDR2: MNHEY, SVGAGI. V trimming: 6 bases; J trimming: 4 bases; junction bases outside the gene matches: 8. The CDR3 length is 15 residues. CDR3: CASRQGWVSNEKLFF. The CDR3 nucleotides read TGTGCCAGCAGACAGGGGTGGGTTAGTAATGAAAAACTGTTTTTT.

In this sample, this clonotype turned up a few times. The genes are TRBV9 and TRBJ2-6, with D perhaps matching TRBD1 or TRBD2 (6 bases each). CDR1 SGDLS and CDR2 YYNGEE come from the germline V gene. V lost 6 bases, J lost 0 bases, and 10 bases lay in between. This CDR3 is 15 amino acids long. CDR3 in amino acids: CASTGASSGANVLTF. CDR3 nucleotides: TGTGCCAGCACGGGGGCGAGCTCTGGGGCCAACGTCCTGACTTTC.

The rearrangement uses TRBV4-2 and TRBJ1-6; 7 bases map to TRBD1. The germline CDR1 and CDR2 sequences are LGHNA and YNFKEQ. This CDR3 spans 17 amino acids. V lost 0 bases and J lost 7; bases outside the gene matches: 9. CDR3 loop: CASSQEGPRTGNSPLHF. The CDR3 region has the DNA TGTGCCAGCAGCCAAGAAGGGCCGCGGACAGGCAATTCACCCCTCCACTTT.

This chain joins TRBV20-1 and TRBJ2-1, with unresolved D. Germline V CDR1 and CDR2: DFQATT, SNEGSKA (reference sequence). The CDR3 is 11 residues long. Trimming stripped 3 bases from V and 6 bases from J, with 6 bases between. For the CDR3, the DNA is TGCAGTGCTAGTTACAGCAATGAGCAGTTCTTC. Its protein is CSASYSNEQFF.

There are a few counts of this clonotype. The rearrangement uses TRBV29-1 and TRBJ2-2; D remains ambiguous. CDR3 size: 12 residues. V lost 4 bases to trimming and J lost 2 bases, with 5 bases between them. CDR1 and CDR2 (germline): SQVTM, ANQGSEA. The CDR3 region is CSVVENTGELFF. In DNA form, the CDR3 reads TGCAGCGTTGTAGAAAACACCGGGGAGCTGTTTTTT.

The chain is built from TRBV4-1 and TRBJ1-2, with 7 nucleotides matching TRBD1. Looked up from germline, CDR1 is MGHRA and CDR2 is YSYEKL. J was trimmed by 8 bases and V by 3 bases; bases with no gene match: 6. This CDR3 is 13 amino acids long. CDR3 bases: TGCGCCAGCAGCCATCAGGGGGGCAGGGGCTACACCTTC. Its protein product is CASSHQGGRGYTF.

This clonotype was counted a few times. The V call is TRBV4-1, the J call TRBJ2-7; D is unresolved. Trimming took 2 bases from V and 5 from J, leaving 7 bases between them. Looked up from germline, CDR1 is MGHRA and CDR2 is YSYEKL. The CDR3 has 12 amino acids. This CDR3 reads CASSQIGDEQYF. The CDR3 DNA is TGCGCCAGCAGCCAAATCGGTGACGAGCAGTACTTC.

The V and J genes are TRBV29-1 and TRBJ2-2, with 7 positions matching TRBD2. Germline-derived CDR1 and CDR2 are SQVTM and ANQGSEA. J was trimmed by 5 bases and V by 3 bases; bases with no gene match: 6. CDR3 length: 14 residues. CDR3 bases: TGCAGCGTTGAGAGGGAGGGATTGACCGGGGAGCTGTTTTTT. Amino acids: CSVEREGLTGELFF.

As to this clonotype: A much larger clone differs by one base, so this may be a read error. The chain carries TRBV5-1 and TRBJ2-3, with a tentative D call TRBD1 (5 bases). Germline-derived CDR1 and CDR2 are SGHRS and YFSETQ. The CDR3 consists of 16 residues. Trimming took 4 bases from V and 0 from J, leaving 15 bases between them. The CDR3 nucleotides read TGCGCCAGCAGCGCCTACGGAAGGGGCAGCACAGATACGCAGTATTTT. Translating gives CASSAYGRGSTDTQYF. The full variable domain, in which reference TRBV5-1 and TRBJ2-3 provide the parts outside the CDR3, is KAGVTQTPRYLIKTRGQQVTLSCSPISGHRSVSWYQQTPGQGLQFLFEYFSETQRNKGNFPGRFSGRQFSNSRSEMNVSTLELGDSALYLCASSAYGRGSTDTQYFGPGTRLTVL.

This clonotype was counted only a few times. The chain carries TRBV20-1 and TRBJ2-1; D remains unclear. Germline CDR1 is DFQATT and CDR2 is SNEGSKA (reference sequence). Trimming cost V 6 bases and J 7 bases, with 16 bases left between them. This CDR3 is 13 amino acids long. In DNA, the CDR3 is TGCAGTGCCCCAGATGCAGTTGGGAATGAGCAGTTCTTC. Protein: CSAPDAVGNEQFF.

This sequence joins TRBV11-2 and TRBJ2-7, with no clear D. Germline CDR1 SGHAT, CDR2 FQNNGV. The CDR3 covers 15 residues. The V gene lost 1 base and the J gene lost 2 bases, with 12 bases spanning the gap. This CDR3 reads CASSLGATEAYEQYF. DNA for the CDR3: TGTGCCAGCAGCTTAGGAGCGACGGAAGCCTACGAGCAGTACTTC.

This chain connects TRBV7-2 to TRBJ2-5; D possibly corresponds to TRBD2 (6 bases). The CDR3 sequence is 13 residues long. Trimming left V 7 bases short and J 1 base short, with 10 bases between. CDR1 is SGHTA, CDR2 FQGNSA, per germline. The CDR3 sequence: CASNKAGQETQYF. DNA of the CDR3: TGTGCCAGCAATAAAGCGGGCCAAGAGACCCAGTACTTC.

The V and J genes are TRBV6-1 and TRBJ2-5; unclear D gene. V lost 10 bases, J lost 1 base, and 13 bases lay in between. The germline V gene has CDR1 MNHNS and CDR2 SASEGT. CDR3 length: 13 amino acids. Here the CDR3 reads CATHPWTQETQYF. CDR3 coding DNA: TGTGCCACCCATCCATGGACCCAAGAGACCCAGTACTTC.

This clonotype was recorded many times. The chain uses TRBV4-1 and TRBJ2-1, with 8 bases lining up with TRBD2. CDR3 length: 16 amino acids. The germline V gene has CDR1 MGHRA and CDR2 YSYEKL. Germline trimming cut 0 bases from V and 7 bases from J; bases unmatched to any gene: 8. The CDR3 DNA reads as TGCGCCAGCAGCCAAGATCCGAGCGGGAGTACGAATGAGCAGTTCTTC. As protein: CASSQDPSGSTNEQFF.